This record looks at one T cell receptor (beta chain) sequence and its context. The sample is drawn from a study of CD8 T cells in Susac syndrome. This CDR3 spans 17 amino acids. Germline V gene sequence: CDR1 SQVTM, CDR2 ANQGSEA. V lost 4 bases to trimming and J lost 4 bases; unmatched junction nucleotides: 16. An input of roughly 0.45 to 1 ug of RNA was subjected to reverse transcription using random hexamers. In TCRdb, the immunoSEQ multiplex PCR reads were re-called with MiXCR into one record per CDR3 protein. This sample has about 210,000 distinct CDR3 sequences, with about 95% found just once. The rearrangement uses TRBV29-1 and TRBJ1-2; TRBD1 matches 9 bases. The receptor comes from a human donor with multiple sclerosis. Sequencing used CD4+ T cells from PBMCs. The CDR3 sequence: CSVGLVPARDRAYGYTF. CDR3 bases: TGCAGCGTTGGTCTCGTCCCGGCTCGGGACAGGGCCTATGGCTACACCTTC.